This T cell receptor (beta chain) was observed in a study of tumor and adjacent non-tumor tissue in lung cancer (dated by TCRdb to the late 2010s). About the investigation overall: Of the cohort, roughly 12 patients had adenocarcinoma, 2 had squamous cell carcinoma and 1 had small cell lung cancer. The study compared bulk TCRbeta repertoires between lung tumor tissue and matched distant non-tumor lung tissue from about 14 lung cancer patients. The approximately 15 patients were aged roughly 31 to 85 years, included 10 men and 5 women, and had TNM stage I to III disease. For each patient, one tumor sample and one normal lung sample were taken, giving some 33 paired specimens that underwent TCRbeta CDR3 sequencing. Sequencing generated a total of more than 95,000,000 productive TCRbeta reads, averaging about 4 million reads per sample. The research as a whole found: Tumor tissue showed significantly greater TCR diversity (inverse Simpson) than normal lung tissue (roughly 430 vs 170, P = 0.0075, Mann-Whitney U test). Significantly higher TCR diversity was found in younger patients, and higher tumor TCR diversity was associated with shorter overall and disease-free survival. Only around 16 patients were in the cohort, and the authors stated that larger samples and more detailed clinical data are needed. The methods do not name the sequencing platform or mention unique molecular identifiers. In normal lung, the top 100 clones accounted for a significantly larger cumulative share of the repertoire than in tumor tissue. Because peripheral blood was not sequenced, the blood TCRbeta repertoires of the lung cancer patients in the study went unexamined.

This clonotype showed up just a few times. Its target antigen remains unknown. Mismatch with germline at one junction end may stem from a read error. The CDR3 runs 13 amino acids, cysteine and phenylalanine included. This entry keeps only the CDR3 DNA: 39 bases, framed from base 1. The germline V gene specifies SGHNT as CDR1 and YENEEA as CDR2. The receptor library was made with multiplex PCR. Sequenced on an Illumina HiSeq 2500. Following protocols modified from ARM-PCR, the researchers constructed TCRbeta libraries through three rounds of nested PCR with primers (Table S4). Before sequencing, PCR products of 200-500 bp were excised from the gel and purified with the QIAquick gel extraction kit. The paper's data handling went like this. Trimmomatic was used to clean the reads, FLASH merged the cleaned reads into complete CDR3 sequences, and MiTCR assigned the sequences to V(D)J germline segments. Clonal diversity was computed as the inverse Simpson's index with VDJtools. In-frame sequences lacking a premature stop codon were counted as productive reads. TCRdb reworked the public reads: Q25 trimming with fastp, MiXCR clone assembly, productive beta chains retained. Each record represents a unique CDR3 protein, reported with the most common genes and DNA among its rows. The V and J calls were not made by the authors but by TCRdb's processing. The sample records 90,000 to 120,000 distinct CDR3 sequences, 50% to 70% of which are singletons. Together, the top ten hold roughly a fifth of the sample.

RNA was isolated from bulk, unsorted tissue, and RNA quality was assessed with a NanoDrop ND-1000 and an Agilent 2100. For the normal lung samples, distant non-tumor tissue was collected more than 3 cm away from the tumor edge. Newly diagnosed lung cancer patients without prior chemotherapy who had been admitted for thoracic surgery in China between August and November 2014 were enrolled as donors. Patients who had received previous radiotherapy or chemotherapy, or who had another concurrent cancer, were excluded from the study. Pieces of surgical tissue measuring about 1-2.1 cm3 were kept in RNAlater solution and stored at -80 degrees C until use.

Sequenced: distant non-tumor lung tissue. This chain joins TRBV11-3 to TRBJ2-1; no D gene call is confident. This receptor was taken from a man aged 25-40 years with non-small cell lung cancer. The CDR3 protein is CPSSATPDNEQFF. The nucleotide sequence reads as follows: TGTCCCAGCAGCGCCACACCTGACAATGAGCAGTTCTTC.